The 20 T cell receptor beta chains given below trace back to one sample, sequenced in a study of blood T cell repertoires in COVID-19. The assay was immunoSEQ multiplex PCR, and TCRdb's table has in-frame clones only and misses some. The sample has roughly 60,000 clones; around 90% are singletons. The sequencing input was peripheral blood. All receptors come from a human donor with acute or convalescent COVID-19. The donor label of this sample is uncertain.

The chain joins TRBV7-9 to TRBJ1-2; 9 nucleotides line up with TRBD1. The germline V gene has CDR1 SEHNR and CDR2 FQNEAQ (reference sequence). V was pared by 4 bases and J by 4 bases, with 10 bases of the junction left unmatched. There are 16 residues in the CDR3. The CDR3 DNA is TGTGCCAGCAGCTCCCCGACAGGGGGATCTGGCTATGGCTACACCTTC. Its translation: CASSSPTGGSGYGYTF.

This clone was observed a handful of times. The CDR3 is CASSVGTGGGFGEAFF. CDR3 DNA: TGTGCCAGCAGCGTAGGCACAGGGGGTGGATTTGGTGAAGCTTTCTTT. The J gene is TRBJ1-1, the V gene TRBV9, with 8 nucleotides matching TRBD1. J was trimmed by 7 bases and V by 0 bases; bases with no gene match: 11. The CDR3 contains 16 residues. Germline CDR1 and CDR2: SGDLS and YYNGEE.

The CDR3 nucleotides read TGTGCCAGCAGTGTAGAAAGGGGAGAGACCCAGTACTTC. This translates into CASSVERGETQYF. The chain links TRBV25-1 to TRBJ2-5; D might be TRBD1 (5 bases). Germline values: CDR1 MGHDK, CDR2 SYGVNS. Trimming left V 4 bases short and J 4 bases short, with 10 bases between. This CDR3 comprises 13 residues. Supplemented by reference TRBV25-1 and TRBJ2-5, the full variable domain reads EADIYQTPRYLVIGTGKKITLECSQTMGHDKMYWYQQDPGMELHLIHYSYGVNSTEKGDLSSESTVSRIRTEHFPLTLESARPSHTSQYLCASSVERGETQYFGPGTRLLVL.

The genes are TRBV11-3 and TRBJ2-3; possible D gene TRBD2, 5 bases. The CDR3 runs 12 residues. V was cut by 1 base and J by 8 bases, with 7 bases left in between. From germline, CDR1 is SGHNT and CDR2 YENEEA. CDR3 sequence reads: CASSLGGGTQYF. The DNA for the CDR3 is TGTGCCAGCAGCTTAGGAGGAGGTACGCAGTATTTT.

This chain uses TRBV19 with TRBJ1-5, with D perhaps matching TRBD1 (6 bases). The CDR3 is 17 residues long. CDR1 is LNHDA, CDR2 SQIVND, per germline (reference sequence). Trimming stripped 7 bases from V and 4 bases from J, with 23 bases between. CDR3 sequence (DNA): TGTGCCAGTAAGATCTATGACGGGACACCTTCGAATCAGCCCCAGCATTTT. This sequence encodes CASKIYDGTPSNQPQHF.

V gene TRBV19 combines with J gene TRBJ2-1; D gene uncertain. This CDR3 spans 15 amino acids. Germline CDR1 LNHDA, CDR2 SQIVND (reference sequence). V was pared by 2 bases and J by 2 bases, with 10 bases between. This chain's CDR3 is CASSISSATYNEQFF. CDR3 nucleotide sequence: TGTGCCAGTAGTATATCAAGCGCTACCTACAATGAGCAGTTCTTC.

As DNA, the CDR3 is TGTGCCAGCAGTGGCCGGGACAGCTATGGCTACACCTTC. Translated, it gives CASSGRDSYGYTF. V and J are TRBV6-2 or TRBV6-3 and TRBJ1-2; TRBD1 aligns across 7 bases. CDR3 length equals 13 residues. Germline assignment: CDR1 MNHEY and CDR2 SVGEGT. V lost 5 bases and J lost 4; bases outside the gene matches: 4.

The rearrangement uses TRBV4-1 and TRBJ2-7; 9 nucleotides align to TRBD2. The CDR3 runs to 16 residues. V was pared by 1 base and J by 4 bases, with 8 bases of the junction left unmatched. Germline CDR1 MGHRA, CDR2 YSYEKL. The CDR3 loop reads CASSQAALAGLYEQYF. The CDR3 coding sequence is TGCGCCAGCAGCCAAGCCGCGCTAGCGGGGTTATACGAGCAGTACTTC.

V is TRBV10-3 and J is TRBJ2-1, with 7 bases aligning to TRBD1. The CDR3 is 13 amino acids. Germline V gene lookup returns CDR1 ENHRY and CDR2 SYGVKD. The ends lost 5 bases at V and 5 bases at J; junction bases unmatched: 3. The CDR3 DNA reads as TGTGCCATCAGTTTGACAGGGAACAATGAGCAGTTCTTC. Translation: CAISLTGNNEQFF.

There are a few counts of this clone. V usage is TRBV27 and J usage is TRBJ1-6, with TRBD1 matching over 7 bases. This CDR3 is built from 22 residues. V lost 6 bases, J lost 3 bases, and 26 bases stayed unmatched. CDR1 is MNHEY, CDR2 SMNVEV, per germline (reference sequence). CDR3: CASRDREQHFLGSRNYNSPLHF. In DNA form, the CDR3 reads TGTGCCAGCAGAGACAGGGAGCAGCATTTCTTAGGCTCACGCAACTATAATTCACCCCTCCACTTT.

The chain couples TRBV5-1 to TRBJ2-5, with D possibly being TRBD2 (5 bases). The CDR3 contains 13 residues. CDR1 is SGHRS and CDR2 is YFSETQ in the germline V gene. V was shortened by 2 bases and J by 1 base, with 6 bases between the two germline ends. The CDR3 bases are TGCGCCAGCAGCTTAAGCGGCCAAGAGACCCAGTACTTC. It encodes CASSLSGQETQYF.

The chain uses TRBV6-5 and TRBJ1-2; D remains unclear. The germline gives CDR1 MNHEY, CDR2 SVGAGI. V dropped 9 bases and J dropped 0 bases, with 11 bases sitting between them. This CDR3 spans 13 amino acids. This CDR3 reads CASFRSPNYGYTF. The CDR3 DNA is TGTGCCAGTTTCCGGAGTCCTAACTATGGCTACACCTTC.

The V and J genes are TRBV4-1 and TRBJ2-7; D gene uncertain. Per germline, CDR1 MGHRA and CDR2 YSYEKL. The CDR3 consists of 14 residues. With 0 bases removed from V and 2 bases from J, the gap between germline ends came to 8 bases. CDR3 loop: CASSQERGTYEQYF. For the CDR3, the DNA is TGCGCCAGCAGCCAAGAGCGCGGAACCTACGAGCAGTACTTC.

The chain uses TRBV28 and TRBJ1-2; 7 nucleotides match TRBD1. With V trimmed by 1 base and J by 3 bases, 8 bases remained unmatched. CDR1 is MDHEN, CDR2 SYDVKM, per germline. This CDR3 is 16 amino acids long. CDR3 residues: CASSLFGQAVYYGYTF. CDR3 DNA sequence: TGTGCCAGCAGTTTATTTGGACAGGCGGTATACTATGGCTACACCTTC.

The chain employs TRBV9 and TRBJ1-3; D perhaps matches TRBD1 (6 bases). This CDR3 region has 15 residues. Germline CDR1 is SGDLS and CDR2 is YYNGEE. Between the trimmed V and J ends, which lost 4 bases and 0 bases, there was a span of 11 bases. CDR3 loop: CASSSGVSSGNTIYF. CDR3 bases: TGTGCCAGCAGCTCAGGGGTCTCCTCTGGAAACACCATATATTTT.

The genes are TRBV28 and TRBJ1-2, with TRBD1 matching over 11 bases. V shed 6 bases, J shed 4 bases, and the junction held 4 bases outside the gene matches. Germline V gene lookup returns CDR1 MDHEN and CDR2 SYDVKM. The CDR3 contains 14 residues. This CDR3 is CASSSGTGGYGYTF. The CDR3 region has the DNA TGTGCCAGCAGCTCCGGGACAGGGGGCTATGGCTACACCTTC.

The chain links TRBV28 to TRBJ2-7, with D possibly being TRBD2 (5 bases). Germline loops: CDR1 MDHEN, CDR2 SYDVKM. The ends were cut back, 3 bases at V and 0 bases at J, with 9 bases in the middle. The CDR3 sequence is 14 residues long. CDR3 region: CASSFWRSSYEQYV. The CDR3 DNA is TGTGCCAGCAGTTTTTGGAGGAGCTCCTACGAGCAGTACGTC.

This clone showed up just once. The genes are TRBV3-1 (or the pseudogene TRBV3-2) and TRBJ2-5; no definite D call. There are 14 residues in the CDR3. Germline values: CDR1 LGHDT, CDR2 YNNKEL (reference sequence). V was cut by 2 bases and J by 5 bases, with 12 bases left in between. This CDR3 reads CASSQSNGAETQYF. CDR3 DNA sequence: TGTGCCAGCAGCCAAAGCAACGGAGCTGAGACCCAGTACTTC.

The chain links TRBV15 to TRBJ1-4; 9 nucleotides line up with TRBD1. The CDR3 is 16 residues long. Germline values: CDR1 LNHNV, CDR2 YYDKDF (reference sequence). J was trimmed by 8 bases and V by 3 bases; bases with no gene match: 10. The CDR3 is CATSSTSQGALEKLFF. The DNA of the CDR3 is TGTGCCACCAGCAGTACTTCACAGGGGGCATTAGAAAAACTGTTTTTT.

This clone was recorded a few times. The chain recombines TRBV4-2 with TRBJ2-1; 9 bases align to TRBD1. The CDR3 consists of 15 residues. Germline CDR1 and CDR2: LGHNA and YNFKEQ. Trimming at V came to 0 bases and at J to 7 bases, leaving 4 bases not matched to a gene. CDR3 sequence reads: CASSQEGQGYNEQFF. The CDR3 DNA is TGTGCCAGCAGCCAAGAGGGACAGGGATATAATGAGCAGTTCTTC.